This T cell receptor (beta chain) was found in a study of blood T cells in healthy people across ages (dated by TCRdb to between 2015 and 2017). Background on the whole study: In model experiments, template switching captured roughly one uniquely barcoded TCR beta cDNA molecule for every two T cells. Two additional independent replicas of 1 million unique cDNA reads from the same blood draw were analyzed for two donors (one aged 18 to 30 and one aged 80 or older). The study measured age-related changes in TCR beta repertoire diversity using deep sequencing normalized with unique cDNA molecular identifiers. To avoid experimental bias, donors of different ages were randomly spread across the sequencing lanes. The donors were divided into four age groups: young (average about 16 years), middle-aged (about 39), aged (about 60) and long-lived (about 79).

Library creation used 5' RACE. These reads were obtained on an Illumina HiSeq 2500. A second roughly 7 to 11 cycle PCR used a sample-barcoded 5' primer and a J-beta primer mix. Each TCR beta cDNA molecule received a unique molecular identifier from a template-switch 5' adaptor carrying 12 random nucleotides. Each sample yielded at least 2.5 million CDR3-containing paired-end reads. First-strand cDNA synthesis was performed from all RNA using the Mint cDNA synthesis kit, with priming by a TRBC-specific oligonucleotide. Following uracil-DNA glycosylase treatment, a first 18-cycle PCR with universal primers M1SS and BC2_uni_R was performed on all cDNA. On the authors' methods: Normalization of each sample was performed by random selection of 1 million high-quality reads, each carrying a distinct molecular identifier. Reads sharing molecular identifiers were discarded rather than binned into consensus sequences. MiTCR, run with a Q25 quality threshold and the strictest error-elimination algorithm, handled CDR3 identification, clonotype clustering and error correction. A nonparametric unseen species model with Euler transformation was used to estimate lower-bound total TCR beta diversity. In TCRdb, the public reads were trimmed at Q25 with fastp and aligned with MiXCR, with productive beta chains retained. One record per CDR3 amino acid sequence lists the most common genes and DNA. TCRdb, not the original authors, processed these V and J calls. The sample data list about 830,000 distinct CDR3 sequences, and approximately 59% of these were observed just once. The ten largest clones take up 25% to 35% of the sample.

There are 15 amino acids in the CDR3, from cysteine to phenylalanine inclusive. The retained sequence is limited to the CDR3, 45 bases, with the frame set at the first base. The germline V gene (reference sequence) supplies CDR1 DFQATT and CDR2 SNEGSKA. V is pared back by 0 bases and J by 1 base, with 10 bases lying between the germline termini. The 35 to 40 donors, aged about 6 to 90 years, were systemically healthy Caucasian individuals from Russia. Approximately 10 milliliters of peripheral blood were collected from each donor into EDTA-treated Vacutainer tubes. PBMCs were isolated by Ficoll-Paque density-gradient centrifugation, with at least 6 million obtained per sample. Trizol reagent was used to extract total RNA from the PBMCs, yielding at least 6 micrograms per sample. Naive CD45RAhigh/CD27high T cell percentages were measured by flow cytometry on a PBMC aliquot from every donor. Results the study describes overall, beyond this receptor: Donor CMV infection status was unknown, potentially confounding age-related changes in expanded clonotypes. Compared with the aged group, more naive CD4+ T cells, fewer expanded clones and increased TCR diversity were shown by the long-lived group, suggesting age selection. Conclusive comparison of naive and antigen-experienced compartments was prevented by the profiling of bulk unsorted PBMCs. Observed TCR beta diversity correlated strongly with the percentage of naive T cells measured by flow cytometry. Estimates of total diversity from one million sequenced T cells were regarded as lower bounds and underestimates. Observed TCR beta diversity per million T cells fell roughly linearly with age, and a significant reduction was already apparent by age around 39.

This clonotype was counted between two and nine times. Its antigen is unknown. There are no base qualities to consult, and no much larger clone falls within one base. The sequenced sample consisted of blood. Rearrangement joined TRBV20-1 to TRBJ2-4, with the D gene too uncertain to name. The sequence was obtained from a man younger than 45 in good health. The nucleotide sequence is given as TGCAGTGCTAGAGATAGCAAGGCGGCCAAAAACATTCAGTACTTC. The resulting protein is CSARDSKAAKNIQYF.